This is a list of T cell receptor beta chains from one sample in a study of blood T cells in healthy people across ages. TCRdb re-derived calls from the 5' RACE reads in MiXCR, one entry per CDR3 protein. This table holds approximately 360,000 distinct CDR3 sequences, about 49% found once. The sample comprised blood. These receptors were obtained from a man in his fifties or sixties in good health. Both conserved end residues are part of each CDR3. Fields, in order: V gene, CDR3 length, J gene, CDR3 protein.

>TRBV20-1|15|TRBJ2-1
CSARDLAGHYNEQFF
>TRBV3-1|13|TRBJ1-2
CASSHRRNYGYTF
>TRBV3-1|13|TRBJ2-3
CASSQVVSDTQYF
>TRBV4-3|16|TRBJ2-1
CASSPGNRGPYNEQFF
>TRBV5-1|16|TRBJ2-1
CASSPTTGGSYNEQFF
>TRBV7-3|15|TRBJ2-1
CASSPTSGGYNERFF
>TRBV15|17|TRBJ2-7
CATSRQVNAGGSYEQYF
>TRBV30|14|TRBJ2-7
CAWSVQRVPYEQYF
>TRBV4-2|17|TRBJ2-3
CASSQRSSGRYTDTQYF
>TRBV5-1|14|TRBJ2-3
CASSLEARGDTQYF
>TRBV5-5|16|TRBJ2-7
CASSRSSGSSSYEQYF
>TRBV10-1|12|TRBJ2-7
CASSEVSYEQYF
>TRBV2|12|TRBJ1-2
CASSESRYGYTF
>TRBV14|15|TRBJ2-3
CASSQYRGDTDTQYF
>TRBV9|15|TRBJ2-3
CASSVGVSETDTQYF
>TRBV18|14|TRBJ2-7
CASSKDKRPYEQYF
>TRBV29-1|15|TRBJ1-3
CSVQTGQGGGNTIYF
>TRBV20-1|15|-
CSASGGWRGQETQYF
>TRBV3-1|14|TRBJ1-6
CASSPAGTGSPLHF
>TRBV12-3/TRBV12-4|16|TRBJ2-3
CASSPGQGRGTDTQYF
>TRBV7-2|14|TRBJ2-7
CASSSATGSYEQYF
>TRBV7-2|15|TRBJ2-3
CASSPLENATDTQYF
>TRBV3-1|16|TRBJ2-1
CASSRGQGITYNEQFF
>TRBV28|12|TRBJ1-2
CASSLKLGGYTF
>TRBV2|13|-
CASSEAVGGEQYF
>TRBV10-2|13|TRBJ2-1
CASKPSSYNEQFF
>TRBV18|13|TRBJ2-5
CASMDSIQETQYF
>TRBV29-1|12|TRBJ2-5
CSGGGLQETQYF
>TRBV20-1|18|TRBJ2-5
CSARDQESGGAYQETQYF
>TRBV20-1|14|TRBJ2-3
CSARLLATTDTQYF
>TRBV4-1|16|TRBJ1-2
CASSLQGGGTDYSYTF
>TRBV11-2|14|-
CASSLAARAHEQYF
>TRBV20-1|15|TRBJ2-1
CSARDPAISSYEQFF
>TRBV9|16|TRBJ2-3
CASSRISGAATDTQYF
>TRBV28|14|TRBJ2-7
CASSLTRDTYEQYF
>TRBV5-4|16|TRBJ2-1
CASSSASGRSYNEQFF
>TRBV3-1|16|TRBJ2-3
CASSQETSGLPRTQYF
>TRBV18|18|TRBJ2-4
CASSPRTSGSGAKNIQYF
>TRBV28|12|TRBJ1-5
CASSGGIQPQHF
>TRBV6-5|16|TRBJ1-1
CASSYSIGAGGTEAFF